A selection of T cell receptor beta chains follows, all from one sample in a study of shared clonotypes between healthy human individuals. The method was immunoSEQ multiplex PCR; TCRdb's version includes in-frame clones alone and lacks a portion of them. The sample has 2 million to 2.5 million clones, roughly 90% seen once. Sequenced input: naive CD4+ T cells from PBMCs. These receptors came from a man aged 18 to 29 in good health. Some clones in this sample may be carry-over from other donors' samples. Each CDR3 is given with its conserved first and last residue. A D gene is named only where the DNA matches it firmly. The size of a clone is reported for some rows only, either as once, few or many, or as a class for expanded clones.

j_call,v_call,d_call,clone_size,cdr3_nt,cdr3_aa
TRBJ2-1,TRBV29-1,NA,NA,TGCAGCGTTGAAGCCGAGGACCGCCATGAGCAGTTCTTC,CSVEAEDRHEQFF
TRBJ1-3,TRBV25-1,NA,few,TGTGCCAGCAGTAGACAGGTCGACACCATATATTTT,CASSRQVDTIYF
TRBJ2-3,TRBV7-2,NA,NA,TGTGCCAGCAGCTTAGCGGGACACCCCACAGATACGCAGTATTTT,CASSLAGHPTDTQYF
TRBJ2-5,TRBV4-2,NA,NA,TGTGCCAGCAGCCAACGCGGGGCTAGCCAAGAGACCCAGTACTTC,CASSQRGASQETQYF
TRBJ2-1,TRBV9,NA,NA,TGTGCCAGCAGCGTCGGGCGGGCTTCCTCCTACAATGAGCAGTTCTTC,CASSVGRASSYNEQFF
TRBJ1-3,TRBV6-5,NA,once,TGTGCCAGCAGTTTCGATAACCGAAACCTCGGGGGAACCATATATTTT,CASSFDNRNLGGTIYF
TRBJ1-2,TRBV5-1,NA,NA,TGCGCCAGCAGCCCGGTGGGCGCAGCTAACTATGGCTACACCTTC,CASSPVGAANYGYTF
TRBJ2-2,TRBV30,NA,once,TGTGCCTGGAGCCGTAGTAGAAGTTCCACCTACACCGGGGAGCTGTTTTTT,CAWSRSRSSTYTGELFF
TRBJ1-3,TRBV15,NA,NA,TGTGCCACCAGCAGAGATCCCGGTGCCTCTGGAAACACCATATATTTT,CATSRDPGASGNTIYF
TRBJ1-3,TRBV19,NA,NA,TGTGCCAGTAGTTCCCGTTGGGGCGCAGGAAACACCATATATTTT,CASSSRWGAGNTIYF
TRBJ1-3,TRBV19,TRBD1,NA,TGTGCCAGTAGTATACCAGGGGGCAGCACCATATATTTT,CASSIPGGSTIYF
TRBJ1-2,TRBV4-1,NA,NA,TGCGCCAGCAGCCAAGTAATGGGCGGGGGCGAGGGTTATGGCTACACCTTC,CASSQVMGGGEGYGYTF
TRBJ2-1,TRBV7-3,NA,NA,TGTGCCAGCAGCCCCGAAGGAGACAATGAGCAGTTCTTC,CASSPEGDNEQFF
TRBJ2-3,TRBV7-2,NA,NA,TGTGCCAGCAGCTTGGGGGGGCCCACAGATACGCAGTATTTT,CASSLGGPTDTQYF
TRBJ2-3,TRBV28,TRBD2,NA,TGTGCCAGCAGTCAAGCGGGAGCCACAGATACGCAGTATTTT,CASSQAGATDTQYF
TRBJ2-1,TRBV7-2,TRBD2,NA,TGTGCCAGCAGCTTAGAGGTTGGGACTAGGAATGAGCAGTTCTTC,CASSLEVGTRNEQFF
TRBJ2-5,TRBV5-1,NA,NA,TGCGCCAGCAGCTTTATGGGGCCCACCGCGGAGACCCAGTACTTC,CASSFMGPTAETQYF
TRBJ2-7,TRBV28,NA,NA,TGTGCCAGCAGTTTTCGTCGGGAGCTCTACGAGCAGTACTTC,CASSFRRELYEQYF
TRBJ1-3,TRBV18,TRBD1,NA,TGTGCCAGCTCACCGCCCACAGGGGCTGGAAACACCATATATTTT,CASSPPTGAGNTIYF
TRBJ2-1,TRBV6-1,NA,NA,TGTGCCAGCAGGGACAGAACCTACAATGAGCAGTTCTTC,CASRDRTYNEQFF
TRBJ1-6,TRBV28,NA,NA,TGTGCCAGCAGTTTTTCAGAGAATCCCCTCCACTTT,CASSFSENPLHF
TRBJ2-5,TRBV6-5,NA,NA,TGTGCCAGCAGCCCCCGGACCCAAGAGACCCAGTACTTC,CASSPRTQETQYF
TRBJ2-7,TRBV12-2,NA,NA,TGTGCAAGTCGCTTAGTTTCCAGGGATGAGGTGAGGGAGCAGTACTTC,CASRLVSRDEVREQYF
TRBJ2-3,TRBV5-4,TRBD2,NA,TGTGCCAGCAGCTTGTCCCCAGCGGGGGTCATGGATACGCAGTATTTT,CASSLSPAGVMDTQYF
TRBJ2-2,TRBV5-4,NA,once,TGTGCCAGCAGCTTGGACGTGGACACCGGGGAGCTGTTTTTT,CASSLDVDTGELFF
TRBJ2-3,TRBV7-9,NA,NA,TGTGCCAGCAGCTTAGCTAGAACCTCCAACACAGATACGCAGTATTTT,CASSLARTSNTDTQYF
TRBJ1-2,TRBV5-1,TRBD1,NA,TGCGCCAGCAGCTTGGTGTCAGGGGGAAACTATGGCTACACCTTC,CASSLVSGGNYGYTF
TRBJ1-4,TRBV18,NA,NA,TGTGCCAGCTCACCAGGACGGAACAATGAAAAACTGTTTTTT,CASSPGRNNEKLFF
TRBJ2-1,TRBV7-2,NA,NA,TGTGCCAGCAGCTTTACAGTCTACAGTAGGGGTCGAAATGAGCAGTTCTTC,CASSFTVYSRGRNEQFF
TRBJ2-5,TRBV7-2,NA,NA,TGTGCCAGCAGCGAGGGGGTTTCGGGGACCCAGTACTTC,CASSEGVSGTQYF
TRBJ1-1,TRBV7-2,NA,NA,TGTGCCAGCAGCCTAGGACAGTGGGGGACTGAAGCTTTCTTT,CASSLGQWGTEAFF
TRBJ2-5,TRBV4-2,NA,NA,TGTGCCAGCAGCCAAGAAAGCAGGGGCGGACAAGAGACCCAGTACTTC,CASSQESRGGQETQYF
TRBJ1-4,TRBV9,NA,NA,TGTGCCAGCAGCGCCTCCCCGAACCCTGGCGCGGGACTGTTTTTT,CASSASPNPGAGLFF
TRBJ2-7,TRBV4-2,TRBD2,NA,TGTGCCAGCAGCCAAAAGCTAGCGGGAGGGCCGACCTACGAGCAGTACTTC,CASSQKLAGGPTYEQYF